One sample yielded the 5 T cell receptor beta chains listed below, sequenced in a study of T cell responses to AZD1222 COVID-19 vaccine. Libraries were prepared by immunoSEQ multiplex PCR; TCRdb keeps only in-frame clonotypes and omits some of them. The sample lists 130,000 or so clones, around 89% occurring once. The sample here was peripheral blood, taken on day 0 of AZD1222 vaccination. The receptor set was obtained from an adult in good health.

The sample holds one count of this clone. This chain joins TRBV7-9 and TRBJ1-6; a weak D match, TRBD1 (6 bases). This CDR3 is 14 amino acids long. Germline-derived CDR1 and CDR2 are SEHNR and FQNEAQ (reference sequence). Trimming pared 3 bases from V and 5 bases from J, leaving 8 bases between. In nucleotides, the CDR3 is TGTGCCAGCAGCTTCGGACAGAATAATTCACCCCTCCACTTT. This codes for CASSFGQNNSPLHF.

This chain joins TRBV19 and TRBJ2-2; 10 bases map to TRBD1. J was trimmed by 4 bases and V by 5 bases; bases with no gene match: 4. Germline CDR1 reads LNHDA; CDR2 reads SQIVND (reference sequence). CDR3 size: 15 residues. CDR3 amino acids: CASSVRTGGTGELFF. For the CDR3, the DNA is TGTGCCAGTAGTGTCCGGACAGGGGGCACCGGGGAGCTGTTTTTT.

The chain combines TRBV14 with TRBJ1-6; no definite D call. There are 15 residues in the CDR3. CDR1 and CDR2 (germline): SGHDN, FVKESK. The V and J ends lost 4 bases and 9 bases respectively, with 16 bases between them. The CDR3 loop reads CASSPHGYRGSPLHF. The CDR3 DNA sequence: TGTGCCAGCAGCCCTCACGGGTACAGAGGTTCACCCCTCCACTTT.

CDR3 sequence: CASSQESPRAVSTIYF. The CDR3 nucleotides read TGTGCCAGCAGCCAAGAGTCGCCCAGGGCGGTGAGCACCATATATTTT. The chain uses TRBV3-1 (or the pseudogene TRBV3-2) and TRBJ1-3, with D possibly TRBD1 on 5 matching bases. V lost 0 bases and J 9 bases, leaving 18 bases between the germline ends. CDR3 size: 16 residues. Germline V gene lookup returns CDR1 LGHDT and CDR2 YNNKEL (reference sequence).

The CDR3 bases are TGTGCCAGCAGTTCCGGGACAGGGTTTGGTGAAGCTTTCTTT. Translated: CASSSGTGFGEAFF. This sequence joins TRBV27 and TRBJ1-1; 9 positions agree with TRBD1. Germline V lookup: CDR1 MNHEY, CDR2 SMNVEV (reference sequence). The ends lost 4 bases at V and 7 bases at J; junction bases unmatched: 7. There are 14 residues in the CDR3.